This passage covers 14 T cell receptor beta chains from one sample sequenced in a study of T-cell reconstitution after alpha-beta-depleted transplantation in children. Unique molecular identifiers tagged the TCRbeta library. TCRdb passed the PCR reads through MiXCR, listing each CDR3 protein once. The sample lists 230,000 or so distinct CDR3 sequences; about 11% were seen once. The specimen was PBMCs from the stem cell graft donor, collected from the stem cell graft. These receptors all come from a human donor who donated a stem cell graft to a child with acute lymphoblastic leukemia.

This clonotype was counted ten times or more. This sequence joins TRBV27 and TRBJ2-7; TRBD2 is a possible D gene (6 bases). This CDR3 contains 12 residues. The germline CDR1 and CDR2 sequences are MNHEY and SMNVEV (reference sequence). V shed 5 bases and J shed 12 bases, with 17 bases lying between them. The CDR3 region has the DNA TGTGCCAGCAGTCCGCAGGGACTGTTACTGTACTTC. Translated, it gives CASSPQGLLLYF.

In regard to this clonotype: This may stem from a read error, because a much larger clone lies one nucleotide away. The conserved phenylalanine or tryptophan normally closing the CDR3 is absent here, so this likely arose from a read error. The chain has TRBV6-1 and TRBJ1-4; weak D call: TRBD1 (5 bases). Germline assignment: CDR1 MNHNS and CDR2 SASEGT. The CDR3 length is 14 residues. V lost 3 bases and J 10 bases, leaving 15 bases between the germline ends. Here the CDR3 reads CASSDSAGDGKLFL. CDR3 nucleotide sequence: TGTGCCAGCAGTGATTCAGCGGGGGACGGAAAACTGTTTCTT.

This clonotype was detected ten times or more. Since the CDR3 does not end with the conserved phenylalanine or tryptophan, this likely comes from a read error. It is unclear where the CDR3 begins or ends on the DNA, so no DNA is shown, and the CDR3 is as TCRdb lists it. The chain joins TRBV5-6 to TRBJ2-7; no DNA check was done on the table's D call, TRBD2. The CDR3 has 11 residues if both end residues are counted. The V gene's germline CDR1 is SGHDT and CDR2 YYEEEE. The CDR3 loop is CASSLGLAGDI.

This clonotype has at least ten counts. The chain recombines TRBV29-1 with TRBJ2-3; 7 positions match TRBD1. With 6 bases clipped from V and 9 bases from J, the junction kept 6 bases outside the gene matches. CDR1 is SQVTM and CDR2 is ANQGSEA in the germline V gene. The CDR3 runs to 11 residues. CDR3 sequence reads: CSVGRTGTQYF. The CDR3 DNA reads TGCAGCGTGGGCCGGACAGGAACGCAGTATTTT.

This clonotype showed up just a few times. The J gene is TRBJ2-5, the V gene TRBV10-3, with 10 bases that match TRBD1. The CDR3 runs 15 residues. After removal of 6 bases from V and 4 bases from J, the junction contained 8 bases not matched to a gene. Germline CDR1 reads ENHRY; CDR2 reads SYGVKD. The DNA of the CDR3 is TGTGCCATCAGGGCCGGGACAGGGGATGGAGAGACCCAGTACTTC. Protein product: CAIRAGTGDGETQYF.

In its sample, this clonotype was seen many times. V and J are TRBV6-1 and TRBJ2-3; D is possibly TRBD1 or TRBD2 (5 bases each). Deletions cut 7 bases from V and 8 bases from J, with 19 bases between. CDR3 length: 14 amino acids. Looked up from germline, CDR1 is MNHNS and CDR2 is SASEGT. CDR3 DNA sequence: TGTGCCAGCAACTTGGGGATCTATGGGACTACGCAGTATTTT. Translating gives CASNLGIYGTTQYF.

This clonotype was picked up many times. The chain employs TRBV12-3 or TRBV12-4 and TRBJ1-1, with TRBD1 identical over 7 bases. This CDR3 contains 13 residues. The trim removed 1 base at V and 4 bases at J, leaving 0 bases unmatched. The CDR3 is CASSLGDSTEAFF. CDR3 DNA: TGTGCCAGCAGTTTAGGGGACAGCACTGAAGCTTTCTTT.

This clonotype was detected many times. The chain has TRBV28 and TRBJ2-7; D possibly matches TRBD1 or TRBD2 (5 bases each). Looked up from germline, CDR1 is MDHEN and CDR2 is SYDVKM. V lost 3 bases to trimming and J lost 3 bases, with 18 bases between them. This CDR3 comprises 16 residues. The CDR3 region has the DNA TGTGCCAGCAGTTTCTATTCACGCGCGAGGGGCTACGAGCAGTACTTC. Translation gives CASSFYSRARGYEQYF.

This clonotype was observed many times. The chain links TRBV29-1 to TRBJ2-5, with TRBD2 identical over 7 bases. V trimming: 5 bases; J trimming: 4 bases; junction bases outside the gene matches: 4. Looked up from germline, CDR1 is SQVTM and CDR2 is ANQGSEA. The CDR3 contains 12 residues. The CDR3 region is CSVRWEGETQYF. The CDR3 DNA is TGCAGCGTTAGGTGGGAGGGAGAGACCCAGTACTTC. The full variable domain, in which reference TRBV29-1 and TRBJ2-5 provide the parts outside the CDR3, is SAVISQKPSRDICQRGTSLTIQCQVDSQVTMMFWYRQQPGQSLTLIATANQGSEATYESGFVIDKFPISRPNLTFSTLTVSNMSPEDSSIYLCSVRWEGETQYFGPGTRLLVL.

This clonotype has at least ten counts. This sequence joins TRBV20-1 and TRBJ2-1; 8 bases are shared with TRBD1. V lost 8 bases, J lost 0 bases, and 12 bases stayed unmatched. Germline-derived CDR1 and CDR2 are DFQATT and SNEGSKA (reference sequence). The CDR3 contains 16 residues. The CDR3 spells CSLGRWDRLSYNEQFF. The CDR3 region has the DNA TGCAGTCTGGGGAGGTGGGACAGGCTCTCCTACAATGAGCAGTTCTTC.

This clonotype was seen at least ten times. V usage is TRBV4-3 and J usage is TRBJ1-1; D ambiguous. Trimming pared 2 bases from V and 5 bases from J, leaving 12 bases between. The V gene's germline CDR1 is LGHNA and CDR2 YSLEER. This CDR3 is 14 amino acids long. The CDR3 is CASSQLSPGTEAFF. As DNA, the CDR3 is TGCGCCAGCAGCCAACTCAGCCCGGGGACTGAAGCTTTCTTT.

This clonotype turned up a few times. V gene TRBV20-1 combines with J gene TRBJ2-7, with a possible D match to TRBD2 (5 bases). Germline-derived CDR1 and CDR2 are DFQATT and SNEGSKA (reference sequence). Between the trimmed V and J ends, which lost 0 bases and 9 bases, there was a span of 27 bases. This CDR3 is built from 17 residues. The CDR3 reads CSARDLGSGVGRLRQYF. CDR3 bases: TGCAGTGCTAGAGATCTGGGGTCCGGGGTCGGTCGTTTACGGCAGTACTTC.

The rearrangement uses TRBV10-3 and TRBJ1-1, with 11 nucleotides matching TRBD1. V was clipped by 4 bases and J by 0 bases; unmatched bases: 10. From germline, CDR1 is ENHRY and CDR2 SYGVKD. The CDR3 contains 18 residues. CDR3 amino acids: CAISARGGQGGMNTEAFF. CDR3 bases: TGTGCCATCAGTGCCAGGGGGGGACAGGGGGGAATGAACACTGAAGCTTTCTTT.

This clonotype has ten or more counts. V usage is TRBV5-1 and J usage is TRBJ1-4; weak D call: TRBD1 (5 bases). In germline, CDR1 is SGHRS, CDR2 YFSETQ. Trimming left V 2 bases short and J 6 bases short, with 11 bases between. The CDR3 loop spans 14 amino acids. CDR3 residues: CASSLGGGDEKLFF. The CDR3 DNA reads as TGCGCCAGCAGCTTAGGCGGAGGGGATGAAAAACTGTTTTTT.